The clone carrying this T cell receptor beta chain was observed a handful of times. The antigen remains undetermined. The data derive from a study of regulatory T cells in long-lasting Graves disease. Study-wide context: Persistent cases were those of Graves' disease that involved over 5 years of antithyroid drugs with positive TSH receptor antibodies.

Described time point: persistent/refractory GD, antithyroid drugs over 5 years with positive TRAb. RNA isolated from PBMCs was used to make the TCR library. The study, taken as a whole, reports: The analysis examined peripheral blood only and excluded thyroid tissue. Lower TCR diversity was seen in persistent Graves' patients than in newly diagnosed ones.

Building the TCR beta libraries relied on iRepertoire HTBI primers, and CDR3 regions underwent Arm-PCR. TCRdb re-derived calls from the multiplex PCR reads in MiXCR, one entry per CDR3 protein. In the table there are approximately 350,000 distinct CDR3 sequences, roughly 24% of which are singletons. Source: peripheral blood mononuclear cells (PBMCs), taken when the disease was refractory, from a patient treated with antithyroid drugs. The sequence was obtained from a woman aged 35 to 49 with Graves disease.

CDR3 protein: CASSSRGNEQFF. In DNA form, the CDR3 reads TGTGCCAGCAGTTCCAGGGGTAATGAGCAGTTCTTC. The chain is built from TRBV28 and TRBJ2-1, with D maybe TRBD1 (6 bases). The V gene lost 4 bases and the J gene lost 7 bases, with 8 bases spanning the gap. The length of the CDR3 is 12 residues. Germline values: CDR1 MDHEN, CDR2 SYDVKM.